The clone carrying this T cell receptor beta chain has just a few counts. Its target is not known. The data belong to a study of OX40 agonist ivuxolimab in advanced cancers. General study results and limits: Those patients achieving a partial response at 0.1-3.0 mg/kg showed among the lowest clonal expansion. Fewer expanded clones were found on average in CD4+ than in CD8+ T cells.

CDR1 and CDR2 from the germline V gene are SNHLY and FYNNEI. The CDR3 sequence is 15 residues long. V shed 7 bases and J 5 bases; nucleotides not matched to a gene: 4. The method was immunoSEQ multiplex PCR; TCRdb's version includes in-frame clones alone and lacks a portion of them. This table holds approximately 54,000 clones, around 90% found once. This TCR was recovered from an adult with an advanced solid tumor such as melanoma, head and neck, liver or kidney cancer. The sequenced sample was CD4+ or CD8+ T cells sorted from blood, obtained in a trial of the OX40 agonist ivuxolimab. The chain links TRBV2 to TRBJ2-2; 13 bases line up with TRBD2. The CDR3 sequence is CASTGTSGITGELFF. CDR3 in DNA: TGTGCCAGCACCGGGACTAGCGGGATTACCGGGGAGCTGTTTTTT.